These 9 T cell receptor beta chains were all obtained from the same sample, sequenced in a study of radiotherapy plus CTLA-4 blockade in lung cancer. Here immunoSEQ multiplex PCR was the method, and the copy in TCRdb shows in-frame clones only, minus some. The sample carries roughly 60,000 clones, roughly four fifths recorded once. Sample: peripheral blood, taken from a patient treated with radiotherapy plus ipilimumab. Every receptor here comes from a human donor with non-small cell lung cancer who had a complete response to radiotherapy plus ipilimumab.

CDR3 in amino acids: CASSIEVSGKYEQYF. As DNA, the CDR3 is TGTGCCAGTAGTATAGAGGTTAGCGGGAAATACGAGCAGTACTTC. The rearrangement links TRBV19 to TRBJ2-7; 8 bases match TRBD2. The CDR3 contains 15 residues. CDR1 is LNHDA and CDR2 is SQIVND in the germline V gene (reference sequence). Trimming removed 0 bases from V and 4 bases from J; junction bases left unmatched: 5.

The gene calls are TRBV7-6 and TRBJ2-1, with D maybe TRBD2 (5 bases). The CDR3 totals 13 residues. Germline V gene data show CDR1 as SGHVS and CDR2 as FNYEAQ. The ends were cut back, 1 base at V and 6 bases at J, with 7 bases in the middle. The DNA for the CDR3 is TGTGCCAGCAGCTTAGGACTACTCAATGAGCAGTTCTTC. Translated, it gives CASSLGLLNEQFF.

The count of this clone is one. The chain links TRBV5-1 to TRBJ2-5, with 9 bases fitting TRBD2. The J segment lost 5 bases and the V segment lost 4 bases, leaving 12 bases of the junction unmatched. CDR1 and CDR2 (germline): SGHRS, YFSETQ. This CDR3 is 16 amino acids long. CDR3 amino acids: CASSPELWREGETQYF. The CDR3 DNA reads as TGCGCCAGCAGCCCCGAGTTATGGCGGGAGGGCGAGACCCAGTACTTC.

This sequence joins TRBV5-4 and TRBJ2-1; no clear D. Trimming pared 0 bases from V and 8 bases from J, leaving 12 bases between. Germline loops: CDR1 SGHNT, CDR2 YYREEE (reference sequence). The CDR3 totals 14 residues. The CDR3 DNA reads TGTGCCAGCAGCTTGGTTAGCTTCCGCGATGAGCAGTTCTTC. Its translation: CASSLVSFRDEQFF. Full variable domain (outside the CDR3, taken from reference TRBV5-4 and TRBJ2-1): ETGVTQSPTHLIKTRGQQVTLRCSSQSGHNTVSWYQQALGQGPQFIFQYYREEENGRGNFPPRFSGLQFPNYSSELNVNALELDDSALYLCASSLVSFRDEQFFGPGTRLTVL.

As concerns this clone: One junction end does not reproduce the germline sequence, and a read error may be involved. Other nucleotide sequences in the sample specify the same CDR3. The chain joins TRBV30 to TRBJ2-5, with TRBD2 identical over 8 bases. The CDR3 sequence is 14 residues long. The V gene's germline CDR1 is GTSNPN and CDR2 SVGIG (reference sequence). This CDR3 is CAWIFGGATETQYF. DNA for the CDR3: TGTGCTTGGATCTTCGGGGGGGCCACAGAGACCCAGTACTTC. Filled out from reference TRBV30 and TRBJ2-5, the complete variable domain reads SQTIHQWPATLVQPVGSPLSLECTVEGTSNPNLYWYRQAAGRGLQLLFYSVGIGQISSEVPQNLSASRPQDRQFILSSKKLLLSDSGFYLCAWIFGGATETQYFGPGTRLLVL.

The chain recombines TRBV15 with TRBJ2-7, with a possible D match to TRBD2 (6 bases). The CDR3 length is 14 residues. Germline CDR1 reads LNHNV; CDR2 reads YYDKDF (reference sequence). V was trimmed by 0 bases and J by 3 bases, leaving 9 bases between them. Here the CDR3 reads CATSRDPGGYEQYF. DNA for the CDR3: TGTGCCACCAGCAGAGATCCCGGGGGCTACGAGCAGTACTTC.

The chain employs TRBV10-3 and TRBJ2-2, with 14 bases fitting TRBD2. The J segment lost 7 bases and the V segment lost 10 bases, leaving 5 bases of the junction unmatched. Germline V gene sequence: CDR1 ENHRY, CDR2 SYGVKD. The CDR3 is 14 residues long. The DNA for the CDR3 is TGTGCCACCGCCGGGACTAGCGGGAGCGGGGAGCTGTTTTTT. Its translation is CATAGTSGSGELFF.

V usage is TRBV5-6 and J usage is TRBJ2-7; D gene ambiguous. Germline CDR1 reads SGHDT; CDR2 reads YYEEEE. The CDR3 extends over 11 amino acids. Between the trimmed V and J ends, which lost 0 bases and 7 bases, there was a span of 5 bases. In DNA form, the CDR3 reads TGTGCCAGCAGCTTGGGTCGGGAGCAGTACTTC. It yields the protein CASSLGREQYF.

J is TRBJ2-3 and V is TRBV5-1, with 7 bases lining up with TRBD2. V lost 3 bases and J lost 1; bases outside the gene matches: 11. Germline loops: CDR1 SGHRS, CDR2 YFSETQ. The CDR3 is 17 residues long. The CDR3 is CASSSQGGRGGTDTQYF. For the CDR3, the DNA is TGCGCCAGCAGCTCCCAGGGAGGGCGGGGTGGCACAGATACGCAGTATTTT.